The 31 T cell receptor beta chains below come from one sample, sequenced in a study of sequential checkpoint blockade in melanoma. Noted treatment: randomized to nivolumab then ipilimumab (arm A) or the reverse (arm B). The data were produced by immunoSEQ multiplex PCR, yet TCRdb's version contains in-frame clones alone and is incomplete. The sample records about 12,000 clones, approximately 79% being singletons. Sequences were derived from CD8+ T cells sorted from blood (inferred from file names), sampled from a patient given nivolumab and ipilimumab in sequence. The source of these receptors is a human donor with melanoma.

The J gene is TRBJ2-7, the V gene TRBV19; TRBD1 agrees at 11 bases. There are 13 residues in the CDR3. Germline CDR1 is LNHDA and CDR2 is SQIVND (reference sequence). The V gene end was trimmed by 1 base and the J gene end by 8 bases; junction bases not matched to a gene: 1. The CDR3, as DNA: TGTGCCAGTAGTATAGGGACAGGGGGCAAGCAGTACTTC. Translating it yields CASSIGTGGKQYF.

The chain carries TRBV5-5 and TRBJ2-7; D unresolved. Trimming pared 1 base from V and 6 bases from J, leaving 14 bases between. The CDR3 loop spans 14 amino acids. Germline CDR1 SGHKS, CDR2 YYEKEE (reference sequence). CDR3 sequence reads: CASSLPSVQFEQYF. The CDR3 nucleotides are TGTGCCAGCAGCTTGCCGTCCGTACAATTCGAGCAGTACTTC.

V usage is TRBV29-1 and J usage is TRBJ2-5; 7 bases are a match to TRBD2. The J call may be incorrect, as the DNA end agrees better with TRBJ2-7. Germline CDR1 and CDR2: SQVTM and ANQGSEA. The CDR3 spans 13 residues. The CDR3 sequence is CSALGGSQNEQYF. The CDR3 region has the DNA TGCAGCGCCCTGGGCGGGAGCCAGAACGAGCAGTACTTC.

The CDR3 nucleotides are TGTGCCATCAGTGGGAGGACAGATAAAATATACAATGAGCAGTTCTTC. Its translation is CAISGRTDKIYNEQFF. V usage is TRBV10-3 and J usage is TRBJ2-1, with D possibly matching TRBD1 (6 bases). Trimming stripped 4 bases from V and 4 bases from J, with 17 bases between. Germline values: CDR1 ENHRY, CDR2 SYGVKD. The length of the CDR3 is 16 residues.

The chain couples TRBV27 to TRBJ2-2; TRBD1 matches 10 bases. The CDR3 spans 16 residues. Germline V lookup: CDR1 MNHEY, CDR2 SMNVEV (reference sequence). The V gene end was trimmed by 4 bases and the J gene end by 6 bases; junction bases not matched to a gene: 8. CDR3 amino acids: CASSSGQGDGAGELFF. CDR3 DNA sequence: TGTGCCAGCAGTTCAGGACAGGGGGACGGCGCCGGGGAGCTGTTTTTT.

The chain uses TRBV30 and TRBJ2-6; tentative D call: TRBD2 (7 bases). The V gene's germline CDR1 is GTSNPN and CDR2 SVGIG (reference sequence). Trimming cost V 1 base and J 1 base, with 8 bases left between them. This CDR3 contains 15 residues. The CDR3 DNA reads TGTGCCTGGAGTGAGGGGGGGTCTGGGGCCAACGTCCTGACTTTC. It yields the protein CAWSEGGSGANVLTF. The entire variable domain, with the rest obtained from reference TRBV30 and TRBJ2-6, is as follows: SQTIHQWPATLVQPVGSPLSLECTVEGTSNPNLYWYRQAAGRGLQLLFYSVGIGQISSEVPQNLSASRPQDRQFILSSKKLLLSDSGFYLCAWSEGGSGANVLTFGAGSRLTVL.

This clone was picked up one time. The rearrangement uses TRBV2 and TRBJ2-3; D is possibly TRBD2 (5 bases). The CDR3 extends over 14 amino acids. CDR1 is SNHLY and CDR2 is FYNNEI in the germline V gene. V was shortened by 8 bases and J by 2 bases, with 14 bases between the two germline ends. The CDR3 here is CASPTGLFTDTQYF. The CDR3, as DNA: TGTGCCAGCCCAACGGGGTTGTTCACAGATACGCAGTATTTT.

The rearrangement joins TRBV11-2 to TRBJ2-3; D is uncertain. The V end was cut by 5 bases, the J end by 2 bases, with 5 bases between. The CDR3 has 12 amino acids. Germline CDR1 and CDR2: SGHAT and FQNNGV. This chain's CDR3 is CASSRPTDTQYF. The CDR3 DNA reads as TGTGCCAGCAGCCGTCCCACAGATACGCAGTATTTT.

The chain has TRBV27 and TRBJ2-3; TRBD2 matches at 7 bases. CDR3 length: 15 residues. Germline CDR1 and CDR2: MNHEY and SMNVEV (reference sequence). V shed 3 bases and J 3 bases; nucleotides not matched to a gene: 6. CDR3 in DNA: TGTGCCAGCAGTTTTTCGCGGGAGAGGACAGATACGCAGTATTTT. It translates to CASSFSRERTDTQYF.

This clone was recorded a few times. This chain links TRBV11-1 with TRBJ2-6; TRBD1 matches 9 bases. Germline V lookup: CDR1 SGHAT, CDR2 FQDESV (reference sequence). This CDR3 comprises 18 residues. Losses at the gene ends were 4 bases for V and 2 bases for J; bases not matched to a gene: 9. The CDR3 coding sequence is TGTGCCAGCAGCTCCACAATACAGGGGGCGCCTGGGGCCAACGTCCTGACTTTC. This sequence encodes CASSSTIQGAPGANVLTF.

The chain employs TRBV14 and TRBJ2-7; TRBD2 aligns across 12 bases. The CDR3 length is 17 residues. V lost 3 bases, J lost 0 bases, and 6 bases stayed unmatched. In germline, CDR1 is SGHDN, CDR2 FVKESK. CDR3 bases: TGTGCCAGCAGCCACCCCTTGACTAGCGGGAGCTCCTACGAGCAGTACTTC. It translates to CASSHPLTSGSSYEQYF. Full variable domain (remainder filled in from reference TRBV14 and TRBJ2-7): EAGVTQFPSHSVIEKGQTVTLRCDPISGHDNLYWYRRVMGKEIKFLLHFVKESKQDESGMPNNRFLAERTGGTYSTLKVQPAELEDSGVYFCASSHPLTSGSSYEQYFGPGTRLTVT.

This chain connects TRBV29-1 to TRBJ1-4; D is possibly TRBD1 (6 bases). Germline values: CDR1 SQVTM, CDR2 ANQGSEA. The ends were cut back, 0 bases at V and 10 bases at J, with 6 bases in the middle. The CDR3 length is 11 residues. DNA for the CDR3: TGCAGCGTTGAAGAGGACAGAAAACTGTTTTTT. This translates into CSVEEDRKLFF. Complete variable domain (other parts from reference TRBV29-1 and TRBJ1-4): SAVISQKPSRDICQRGTSLTIQCQVDSQVTMMFWYRQQPGQSLTLIATANQGSEATYESGFVIDKFPISRPNLTFSTLTVSNMSPEDSSIYLCSVEEDRKLFFGSGTQLSVL.

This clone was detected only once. The CDR3 region has the DNA TGTGCCAGCAGTGATGGAGGGGGCGCGTTTAACTATGGCTACACCTTC. This encodes CASSDGGGAFNYGYTF. This rearrangement joins TRBV6-1 to TRBJ1-2; 7 bases map to TRBD1. Germline V gene data show CDR1 as MNHNS and CDR2 as SASEGT. The CDR3 is 16 residues long. Trimming removed 3 bases from V and 1 base from J; junction bases left unmatched: 8.

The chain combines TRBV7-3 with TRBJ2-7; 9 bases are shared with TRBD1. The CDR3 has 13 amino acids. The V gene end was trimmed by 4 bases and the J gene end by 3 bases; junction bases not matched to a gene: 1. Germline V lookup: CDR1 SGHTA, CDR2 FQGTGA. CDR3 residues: CASSWGQGYEQYF. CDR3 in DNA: TGTGCCAGCAGCTGGGGACAGGGCTACGAGCAGTACTTC.

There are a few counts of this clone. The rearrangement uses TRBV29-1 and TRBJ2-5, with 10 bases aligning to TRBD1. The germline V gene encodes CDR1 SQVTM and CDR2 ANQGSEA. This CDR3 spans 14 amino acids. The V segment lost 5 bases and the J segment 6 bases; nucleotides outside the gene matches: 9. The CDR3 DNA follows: TGCAGCGTTACCCCGGGACAGGGGTGGAAGACCCAGTACTTC. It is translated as CSVTPGQGWKTQYF.

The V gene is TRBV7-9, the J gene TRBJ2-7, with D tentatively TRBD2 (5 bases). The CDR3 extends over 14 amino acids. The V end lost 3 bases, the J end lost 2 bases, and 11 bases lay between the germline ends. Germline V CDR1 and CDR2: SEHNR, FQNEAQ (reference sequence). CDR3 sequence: CASSFGSYTYEQYF. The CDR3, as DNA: TGTGCCAGCAGCTTTGGGAGCTACACCTACGAGCAGTACTTC.

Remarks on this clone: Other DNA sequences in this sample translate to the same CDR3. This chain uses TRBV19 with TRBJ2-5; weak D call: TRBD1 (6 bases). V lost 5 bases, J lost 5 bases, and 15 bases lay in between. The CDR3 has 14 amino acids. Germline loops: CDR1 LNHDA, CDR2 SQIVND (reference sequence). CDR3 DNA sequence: TGTGCCAGTAGTGTACAGGGACGTGGGGAGACCCAGTACTTC. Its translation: CASSVQGRGETQYF.

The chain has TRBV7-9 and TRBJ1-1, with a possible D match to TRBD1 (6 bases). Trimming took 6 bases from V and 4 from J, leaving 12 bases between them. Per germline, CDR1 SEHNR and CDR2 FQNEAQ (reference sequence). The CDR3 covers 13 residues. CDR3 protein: CASSTGQVTEAFF. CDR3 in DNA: TGTGCCAGCAGTACAGGGCAAGTCACTGAAGCTTTCTTT.

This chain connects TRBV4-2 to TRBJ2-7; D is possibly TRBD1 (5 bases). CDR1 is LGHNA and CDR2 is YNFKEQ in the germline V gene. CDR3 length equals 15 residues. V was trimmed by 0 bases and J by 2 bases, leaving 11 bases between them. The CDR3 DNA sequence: TGTGCCAGCAGCCAAGAACGCCAGGGCGCCTACGAGCAGTACTTC. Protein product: CASSQERQGAYEQYF.

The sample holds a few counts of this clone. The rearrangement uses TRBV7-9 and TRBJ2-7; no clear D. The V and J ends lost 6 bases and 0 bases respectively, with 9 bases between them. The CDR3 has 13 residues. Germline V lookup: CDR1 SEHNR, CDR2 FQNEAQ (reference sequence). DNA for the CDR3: TGTGCCAGCAGGGTGACACCCTCCTACGAGCAGTACTTC. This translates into CASRVTPSYEQYF.

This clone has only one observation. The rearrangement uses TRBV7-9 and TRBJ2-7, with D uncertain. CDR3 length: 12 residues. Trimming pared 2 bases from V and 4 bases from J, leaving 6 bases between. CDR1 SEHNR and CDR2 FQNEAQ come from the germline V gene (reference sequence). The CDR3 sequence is CASSLILYEQYF. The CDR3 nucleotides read TGTGCCAGCAGCTTAATTCTATACGAGCAGTACTTC.

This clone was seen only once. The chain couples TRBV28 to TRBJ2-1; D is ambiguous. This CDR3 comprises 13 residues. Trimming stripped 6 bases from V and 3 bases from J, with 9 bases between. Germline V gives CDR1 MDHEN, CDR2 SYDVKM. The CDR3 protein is CASSSSLYNEQFF. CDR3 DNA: TGTGCCAGCAGCTCCTCCCTCTACAATGAGCAGTTCTTC.

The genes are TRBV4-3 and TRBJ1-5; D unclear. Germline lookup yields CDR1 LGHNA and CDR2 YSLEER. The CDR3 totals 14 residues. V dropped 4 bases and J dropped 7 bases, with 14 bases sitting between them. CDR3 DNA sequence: TGCGCCAGCAGCCTTGGAACCGGGGTACAGCCCCAGCATTTT. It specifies CASSLGTGVQPQHF.

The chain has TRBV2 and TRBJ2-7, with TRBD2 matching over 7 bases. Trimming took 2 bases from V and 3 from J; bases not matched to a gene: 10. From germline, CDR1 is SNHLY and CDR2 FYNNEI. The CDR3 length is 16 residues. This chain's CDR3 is CASSEFGGGRNYEQYF. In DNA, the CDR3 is TGTGCCAGCAGTGAATTTGGCGGGGGACGGAACTACGAGCAGTACTTC.

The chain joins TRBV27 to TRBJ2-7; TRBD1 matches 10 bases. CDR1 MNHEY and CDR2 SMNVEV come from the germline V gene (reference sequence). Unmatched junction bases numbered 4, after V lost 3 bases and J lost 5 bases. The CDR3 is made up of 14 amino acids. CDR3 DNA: TGTGCCAGCAGTTTGACAGGGGGCTTCCACGAGCAGTACTTC. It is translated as CASSLTGGFHEQYF.

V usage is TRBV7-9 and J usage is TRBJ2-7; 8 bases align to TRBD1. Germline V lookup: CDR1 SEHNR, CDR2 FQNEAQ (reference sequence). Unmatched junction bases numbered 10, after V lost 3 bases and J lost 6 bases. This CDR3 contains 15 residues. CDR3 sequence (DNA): TGTGCCAGCAGCTTCCTGACAGGGGAGGTGGGCGAGCAGTACTTC. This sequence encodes CASSFLTGEVGEQYF.

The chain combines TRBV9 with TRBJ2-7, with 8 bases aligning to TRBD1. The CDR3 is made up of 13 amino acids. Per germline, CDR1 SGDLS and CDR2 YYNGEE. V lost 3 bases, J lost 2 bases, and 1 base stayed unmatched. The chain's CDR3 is CASSGTGTYEQYF. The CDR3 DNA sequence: TGTGCCAGCAGCGGGACAGGGACCTACGAGCAGTACTTC.

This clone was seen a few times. The chain's CDR3 is CASSLGLFTEAFF. The CDR3 region has the DNA TGTGCCAGCAGCTTAGGACTGTTCACTGAAGCTTTCTTT. The V call is TRBV7-9, the J call TRBJ1-1; no clear D gene. V was clipped by 1 base and J by 4 bases, with 7 bases between them. Germline V gene data show CDR1 as SEHNR and CDR2 as FQNEAQ (reference sequence). The CDR3 is 13 amino acids.

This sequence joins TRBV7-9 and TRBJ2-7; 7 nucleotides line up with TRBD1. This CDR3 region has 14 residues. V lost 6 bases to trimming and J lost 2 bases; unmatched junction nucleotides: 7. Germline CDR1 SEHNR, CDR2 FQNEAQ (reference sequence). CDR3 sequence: CASSDRVFTYEQYF. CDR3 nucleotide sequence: TGTGCCAGCAGTGACAGGGTGTTTACCTACGAGCAGTACTTC.

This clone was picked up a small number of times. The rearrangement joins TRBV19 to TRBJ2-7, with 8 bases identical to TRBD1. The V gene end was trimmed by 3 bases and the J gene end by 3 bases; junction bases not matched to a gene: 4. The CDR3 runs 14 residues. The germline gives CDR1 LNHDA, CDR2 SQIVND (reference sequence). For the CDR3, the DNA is TGTGCCAGTAGTATCCAGGGGGCGGTCTACGAGCAGTACTTC. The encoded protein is CASSIQGAVYEQYF. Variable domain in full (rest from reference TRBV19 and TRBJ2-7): DGGITQSPKYLFRKEGQNVTLSCEQNLNHDAMYWYRQDPGQGLRLIYYSQIVNDFQKGDIAEGYSVSREKKESFPLTVTSAQKNPTAFYLCASSIQGAVYEQYFGPGTRLTVT.

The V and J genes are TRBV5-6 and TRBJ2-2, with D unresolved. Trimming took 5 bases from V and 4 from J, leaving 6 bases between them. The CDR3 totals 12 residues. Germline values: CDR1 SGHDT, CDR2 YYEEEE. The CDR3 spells CASSQSTGELFF. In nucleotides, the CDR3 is TGTGCCAGCAGTCAATCCACCGGGGAGCTGTTTTTT.